This T cell receptor (beta chain) was retrieved from a study of blood T cells in healthy people across ages. Study details: Template switching captured about one barcoded beta molecule per two T cells. Study findings and constraints: Compared with aged donors, long-lived donors showed fewer expanded clones, suggesting selection.

For the second PCR, which ran for about 6 to 12 cycles, a sample-barcoded 5' primer and a J-beta primer mix were used. Each cDNA molecule was tagged by a template-switch adaptor that had 12 random nucleotides. TCRdb independently ran MiXCR on the 5' RACE reads; one entry per CDR3 protein. The sample includes roughly 800,000 distinct CDR3 sequences, roughly 60% of them seen just once. The ends lost 3 bases at V and 0 bases at J; junction bases unmatched: 5. The CDR3 extends over 15 amino acids. CDR1 DFQATT and CDR2 SNEGSKA come from the germline V gene (reference sequence). A word on this clonotype: The antigen remains undetermined.

Total RNA, at least 5 micrograms per sample, was extracted from PBMCs. Sequencing used blood. The V gene is TRBV20-1, the J gene TRBJ2-3; 8 bases match TRBD1. This sequence was found in a young man in good health. CDR3 residues: CSASPGTGSTDTQYF. CDR3 sequence (DNA): TGCAGTGCTAGCCCCGGGACAGGCAGCACAGATACGCAGTATTTT.